This T cell receptor beta chain appears in the sequencing data of a study of blood T cell repertoires in COVID-19. This CDR3 spans 12 amino acids. V was pared by 4 bases and J by 5 bases, with 9 bases between. The germline V gene has CDR1 SGHRS and CDR2 YFSETQ. Generated by immunoSEQ multiplex PCR, the TCRdb table keeps only in-frame clones and is missing some. This sample has around 50,000 clones; about four fifths occur once, and the top ten carry about 7%. This TCR was recovered from a man aged 35-49 years with acute or convalescent COVID-19. The sequenced sample consisted of peripheral blood. The chain carries TRBV5-1 and TRBJ1-1; no clear D. The CDR3 loop reads CASSPRGTEAFF. The CDR3 region has the DNA TGCGCCAGCAGCCCTAGAGGGACTGAAGCTTTCTTT. The whole variable domain, remainder taken from reference TRBV5-1 and TRBJ1-1, is KAGVTQTPRYLIKTRGQQVTLSCSPISGHRSVSWYQQTPGQGLQFLFEYFSETQRNKGNFPGRFSGRQFSNSRSEMNVSTLELGDSALYLCASSPRGTEAFFGQGTRLTVV.